What follows are 13 T cell receptor beta chains derived from one specimen sequenced in a study of beta chain features in type 1 diabetes. As every portion of the isolated RNA was reverse transcribed, the sequencing read expressed TCRB transcripts. The assay was immunoSEQ multiplex PCR, and TCRdb's table has in-frame clones only and misses some. The repertoire has under 400,000 clones, over 10% of them found once; the top ten carry more than 0.015%. Sequencing was done on a sample of naive CD4+ T cells from blood. These receptors were taken from a man aged 18 to 30 in good health.

The chain is built from TRBV18 and TRBJ1-5; 8 bases align to TRBD1. With V trimmed by 3 bases and J by 6 bases, 4 bases remained unmatched. This CDR3 comprises 14 residues. Germline CDR1 is KGHSH and CDR2 is LQKENI. The CDR3 sequence is CASSPPGGRQPQHF. The DNA for the CDR3 is TGTGCCAGCTCACCTCCAGGGGGCCGTCAGCCCCAGCATTTT.

The rearrangement uses TRBV29-1 and TRBJ2-5, with D perhaps matching TRBD2 (5 bases). The CDR3 has 14 residues. V lost 3 bases and J lost 5, with 16 bases in between. Germline V CDR1 and CDR2: SQVTM, ANQGSEA. CDR3 coding DNA: TGCAGCGTTGAGCCGGCAGGAGGCCCCGAGACCCAGTACTTC. This gives the protein CSVEPAGGPETQYF.

V usage is TRBV7-9 and J usage is TRBJ2-3; 11 bases map to TRBD2. Germline lookup yields CDR1 SEHNR and CDR2 FQNEAQ (reference sequence). The CDR3 is made up of 15 amino acids. V lost 6 bases to trimming and J lost 6 bases; unmatched junction nucleotides: 8. For the CDR3, the DNA is TGTGCCAGCAGTTCGACTAGCGGGATAGGGGATACGCAGTATTTT. Translation gives CASSSTSGIGDTQYF.

This clone was detected only a few times. Here the CDR3 DNA reads TGTGCCAGCAGTTACTCTCGAGTAGGGACAGGTTACGAGCAGTACTTC. Translating it yields CASSYSRVGTGYEQYF. The chain links TRBV6-5 to TRBJ2-7, with 8 bases lining up with TRBD1. Germline V gene data show CDR1 as MNHEY and CDR2 as SVGAGI. Unmatched junction bases numbered 8, after V lost 0 bases and J lost 4 bases. The CDR3 has 16 residues.

This clone appeared a few times. The chain couples TRBV7-2 to TRBJ1-3; D is uncertain. The V end lost 7 bases, the J end lost 4 bases, and 11 bases lay between the germline ends. Per germline, CDR1 SGHTA and CDR2 FQGNSA. The CDR3 runs to 13 residues. The CDR3, as DNA: TGTGCCAGCACCGTCGGGGTCGGAAACACCATATATTTT. Residues: CASTVGVGNTIYF.

This clone was seen a handful of times. The chain is built from TRBV11-2 and TRBJ1-1; D ambiguous. The V and J ends lost 7 bases and 3 bases respectively, with 12 bases between them. The CDR3 has 13 amino acids. The V gene's germline CDR1 is SGHAT and CDR2 FQNNGV. In nucleotides, the CDR3 is TGTGCCAGCACCGCACACTATCACACTGAAGCTTTCTTT. Translating gives CASTAHYHTEAFF.

The J gene is TRBJ2-7, the V gene TRBV6-6, with D maybe TRBD2 (6 bases). Germline V gene sequence: CDR1 MNHNY, CDR2 SVGAGI (reference sequence). CDR3 length: 15 amino acids. The V end was cut by 5 bases, the J end by 0 bases, with 14 bases between. The CDR3 nucleotides read TGTGCCAGCAGTCTTTCGGGAGATAGCTCCTACGAGCAGTACTTC. It specifies CASSLSGDSSYEQYF.

This clone has only a few counts. The chain links TRBV27 to TRBJ2-7, with 10 bases that match TRBD1. The CDR3 sequence is 16 residues long. Trimming cost V 4 bases and J 2 bases; bases outside gene matches: 8. CDR1 is MNHEY and CDR2 is SMNVEV in the germline V gene (reference sequence). The CDR3 bases are TGTGCCAGCAGTTCCCTAGGGGACAGGGGCACCTACGAGCAGTACTTC. Its protein product is CASSSLGDRGTYEQYF.

The V and J genes are TRBV7-3 and TRBJ2-1; the match to TRBD2 covers 11 bases. Germline lookup yields CDR1 SGHTA and CDR2 FQGTGA. V dropped 6 bases and J dropped 8; count of bases not matched to a gene: 6. This CDR3 is built from 14 residues. The CDR3 coding sequence is TGTGCCAGCAGTTTACTAGCGGGGGCGGATGAGCAGTTCTTC. Translation: CASSLLAGADEQFF.

This clone was seen a handful of times. The chain uses TRBV7-3 and TRBJ1-6; TRBD1 is a possible D gene (6 bases). The CDR3 contains 15 residues. Per germline, CDR1 SGHTA and CDR2 FQGTGA. V was cut by 2 bases and J by 7 bases, with 12 bases left in between. CDR3 residues: CASSLAGANNSPLHF. CDR3 bases: TGTGCCAGCAGCTTAGCAGGGGCTAACAATTCACCCCTCCACTTT.

There are a few counts of this clone. The chain has TRBV29-1 and TRBJ2-1; maybe TRBD2 (6 bases). Germline CDR1 and CDR2: SQVTM and ANQGSEA. The CDR3 is 16 amino acids. With 7 bases removed from V and 0 bases from J, the gap between germline ends came to 19 bases. The CDR3 bases are TGCAGCGCCAACGGTTTAGCGGCCCCCTCCTACAATGAGCAGTTCTTC. It yields the protein CSANGLAAPSYNEQFF.

V usage is TRBV30 and J usage is TRBJ1-6; possible D gene TRBD1, 6 bases. With 3 bases removed from V and 0 bases from J, the gap between germline ends came to 15 bases. The CDR3 covers 17 residues. Germline CDR1 is GTSNPN and CDR2 is SVGIG (reference sequence). CDR3 coding DNA: TGTGCCTGGAGCTCGGGGGGCCGAAGCTCCTATAATTCACCCCTCCACTTT. It translates to CAWSSGGRSSYNSPLHF.

This clone has more than one count but fewer than ten. The chain couples TRBV28 to TRBJ1-5, with a possible D match to TRBD1 (5 bases). The CDR3 has 14 residues. Trimming took off 3 bases at V and 7 bases at J, with 13 bases between the two ends. Germline assignment: CDR1 MDHEN and CDR2 SYDVKM. The CDR3 loop is CASSLTETRQPQHF. As DNA, the CDR3 is TGTGCCAGCAGTTTGACAGAAACGAGGCAGCCCCAGCATTTT.